The 22 T cell receptor beta chains reported below all come from one sample, sequenced in a study of cytomegalovirus exposure and HLA in healthy donors (dated by TCRdb to the late 2010s). The protocol used for the library was the immunoSEQ multiplex PCR assay. The multiplex PCR relied on a mix of 60 forward primers for TCR Vbeta segments and 13 reverse primers for TCR Jbeta segments. The clones in this table, taken by TCRdb from immuneACCESS, are in-frame only. Not every clone is retained; where verified, under half of the shortfall comes from an unresolved V gene, and the cause of the rest is unknown. The table for this sample lists roughly 200,000 clones; around 82% of them were counted only once. The ten largest clones take up about 2.8% of the sample. The sequenced sample was PBMCs. The source is a woman aged 25 to 39 in good health and CMV-seronegative.

A word on this clone: The junction departs from the called germline gene at one end, perhaps through a read error. J is TRBJ2-7 and V is TRBV7-9; D not certain. Germline CDR1 and CDR2: SEHNR and FQNEAQ (reference sequence). The CDR3 is 14 residues long. In nucleotides, the CDR3 is TGTTCCAGCAGCTCCTGGGCAGAATCCTACGAGCAGTACTTC. Protein sequence: CSSSSWAESYEQYF.

J is TRBJ2-2 and V is TRBV6-5; the match to TRBD2 covers 10 bases. This CDR3 has 15 residues. The J segment lost 3 bases and the V segment lost 5 bases, leaving 3 bases of the junction unmatched. Germline lookup yields CDR1 MNHEY and CDR2 SVGAGI. The CDR3: CASSRTSGYTGELFF. The DNA of the CDR3 is TGTGCCAGCAGTAGGACTAGCGGCTACACCGGGGAGCTGTTTTTT.

The J gene is TRBJ1-4, the V gene TRBV27; D unclear. The germline V gene encodes CDR1 MNHEY and CDR2 SMNVEV (reference sequence). V was trimmed by 7 bases and J by 0 bases, leaving 12 bases between them. The CDR3 is 15 residues long. CDR3 loop: CASIINITTNEKLFF. The CDR3 nucleotides are TGTGCCAGCATTATAAACATTACAACTAATGAAAAACTGTTTTTT.

The table lists this clone with a count of one. This chain uses TRBV7-9 with TRBJ1-5; TRBD1 matches at 8 bases. The CDR3 length is 14 residues. Germline loops: CDR1 SEHNR, CDR2 FQNEAQ (reference sequence). With 6 bases clipped from V and 1 base from J, the junction kept 2 bases outside the gene matches. This CDR3 is CASSRTGSNQPQHF. The CDR3, as DNA: TGTGCCAGCAGTCGGACAGGGAGCAATCAGCCCCAGCATTTT.

The rearrangement uses TRBV9 and TRBJ1-2, with 10 positions matching TRBD1. Germline V lookup: CDR1 SGDLS, CDR2 YYNGEE. The CDR3 totals 18 residues. V gave up 5 bases and J gave up 7 bases; unmatched junction bases: 20. The CDR3 region has the DNA TGTGCCAGCAGTCGGAAAGCCTGGGAGACAGGGGGCGCCGGTGGCTACACCTTC. It yields the protein CASSRKAWETGGAGGYTF.

CDR3 region: CASSLELRGEQYF. The CDR3 nucleotides read TGTGCCAGCAGCTTAGAGTTACGGGGCGAGCAGTACTTC. The genes are TRBV11-2 and TRBJ2-7; tentative D call: TRBD2 (5 bases). The germline V and J ends were trimmed by 0 bases and 6 bases, with 9 bases remaining between them. The V gene's germline CDR1 is SGHAT and CDR2 FQNNGV. The CDR3 length is 13 residues.

This clone was found a few times. V and J are TRBV28 and TRBJ2-7, with 9 bases matching TRBD1. Germline values: CDR1 MDHEN, CDR2 SYDVKM. Losses at the gene ends were 8 bases for V and 1 base for J; bases not matched to a gene: 12. The CDR3 is made up of 16 amino acids. CDR3 amino acids: CASGPRPGQGSYEQYF. The CDR3 nucleotides are TGTGCCAGCGGCCCTCGTCCGGGACAGGGTTCCTACGAGCAGTACTTC. Using reference TRBV28 and TRBJ2-7 for the parts outside the CDR3, the full variable domain is DVKVTQSSRYLVKRTGEKVFLECVQDMDHENMFWYRQDPGLGLRLIYFSYDVKMKEKGDIPEGYSVSREKKERFSLILESASTNQTSMYLCASGPRPGQGSYEQYFGPGTRLTVT.

The rearrangement uses TRBV7-2 and TRBJ2-5; TRBD1 is a possible D gene (5 bases). CDR3 length: 15 residues. Trimming removed 5 bases from V and 4 bases from J, with 17 bases in between. Germline V gene lookup returns CDR1 SGHTA and CDR2 FQGNSA. This chain's CDR3 is CASSPRWVGAETQYF. Here the CDR3 DNA reads TGTGCCAGCAGCCCCAGGTGGGTTGGGGCAGAGACCCAGTACTTC.

V is TRBV7-9 and J is TRBJ1-2; D possibly corresponds to TRBD1 (5 bases). Germline assignment: CDR1 SEHNR and CDR2 FQNEAQ (reference sequence). Trimming shortened V by 2 bases and J by 4 bases, and 17 bases separated the two germline ends. The CDR3 totals 16 residues. CDR3 amino acids: CASSLSSEEDTYGYTF. The DNA for the CDR3 is TGTGCCAGCAGCTTATCGAGCGAAGAGGACACCTATGGCTACACCTTC.

This clone has a single count. J is TRBJ1-2 and V is TRBV6-6; D is undetermined. This CDR3 has 16 residues. Germline V CDR1 and CDR2: MNHNY, SVGAGI (reference sequence). Written as DNA, the CDR3 is TGTGGCTCAACGCCCCACGAGGCGCGGCCATCAGATGGCTACACCTTC. This sequence encodes CGSTPHEARPSDGYTF.

The CDR3 DNA sequence: TGTGCCTGGAGTGTAGGACACTCTGGAAACACCATATATTTT. This encodes CAWSVGHSGNTIYF. The chain carries TRBV30 and TRBJ1-3, with a weak D call TRBD1 (5 bases). CDR3 length: 14 amino acids. CDR1 and CDR2 from the germline V gene are GTSNPN and SVGIG (reference sequence). Trimming left V 0 bases short and J 0 bases short, with 6 bases between.

This sequence joins TRBV9 and TRBJ2-2, with TRBD2 matching 9 bases. The CDR3 has 18 residues. The V and J ends lost 0 bases and 6 bases, in that order; junction bases with no gene match: 12. Germline CDR1 SGDLS, CDR2 YYNGEE. CDR3: CASSVDPRGGGAAGELFF. The CDR3 DNA reads TGTGCCAGCAGCGTAGACCCTCGAGGCGGGGGGGCGGCCGGGGAGCTGTTTTTT.

Note on this clone: The junction departs from germline at one end; a sequencing error may be responsible. The J gene is TRBJ1-2, the V gene TRBV28; D not resolved. The CDR3 runs to 12 residues. Germline lookup yields CDR1 MDHEN and CDR2 SYDVKM. Here the CDR3 DNA reads TGTGCCAGCAGTTTGAGAAACTATGGCTACCCCTTC. The encoded protein is CASSLRNYGYPF.

This clone was observed a handful of times. The rearrangement uses TRBV4-1 and TRBJ2-1; TRBD1 is a possible D gene (6 bases). V was pared by 3 bases and J by 0 bases, with 27 bases between. The germline gives CDR1 MGHRA, CDR2 YSYEKL. This CDR3 has 21 residues. The CDR3 protein is CASSHRTDFEFLPSSYNEQFF. CDR3 DNA sequence: TGCGCCAGCAGCCATAGGACAGACTTTGAATTCCTTCCGAGCTCCTACAATGAGCAGTTCTTC.

The chain couples TRBV5-4 to TRBJ1-2; perhaps TRBD1 as D (6 bases). CDR3 length equals 13 residues. Germline V CDR1 and CDR2: SGHNT, YYREEE (reference sequence). V was pared by 1 base and J by 8 bases, with 12 bases between. This CDR3 is CASSLSPGDGYTF. The CDR3 DNA reads as TGTGCCAGCAGCTTGAGTCCAGGGGACGGCTACACCTTC.

The chain is built from TRBV5-1 and TRBJ1-1; D is perhaps TRBD1 (6 bases). CDR3 size: 13 residues. V was pared by 3 bases and J by 5 bases, with 11 bases between. The germline CDR1 and CDR2 sequences are SGHRS and YFSETQ. The CDR3 coding sequence is TGCGCCAGCAGCTCACAGGGTTGGACTGAAGCTTTCTTT. Encoded protein: CASSSQGWTEAFF.

The chain recombines TRBV7-9 with TRBJ2-1; D not certain. V was shortened by 5 bases and J by 6 bases, with 17 bases between the two germline ends. CDR3 length: 15 residues. The germline V gene encodes CDR1 SEHNR and CDR2 FQNEAQ (reference sequence). CDR3 nucleotide sequence: TGTGCCAGCAGCCTCCCGCTGGCCCCGTTCAATGAGCAGTTCTTC. This encodes CASSLPLAPFNEQFF.

The chain has TRBV13 and TRBJ2-3; 9 bases align to TRBD1. Unmatched junction bases numbered 9, after V lost 4 bases and J lost 10 bases. The CDR3 loop spans 14 amino acids. Germline loops: CDR1 PRHDT, CDR2 FYEKMQ (reference sequence). The CDR3 sequence: CASSSDRGNVAQYF. The CDR3 region has the DNA TGTGCCAGCAGCTCGGACAGGGGTAACGTGGCGCAGTATTTT.

V gene TRBV5-1 combines with J gene TRBJ2-7, with D possibly matching TRBD1 (6 bases). V was cut by 0 bases and J by 2 bases, with 15 bases left in between. The CDR3 length is 16 residues. Germline CDR1 reads SGHRS; CDR2 reads YFSETQ. This CDR3 reads CASSLGSGDLAYEQYF. The DNA for the CDR3 is TGCGCCAGCAGCTTGGGTTCAGGGGATTTGGCCTACGAGCAGTACTTC.

The V gene is TRBV4-1, the J gene TRBJ2-1, with 8 bases aligning to TRBD2. After removal of 0 bases from V and 4 bases from J, the junction contained 14 bases not matched to a gene. Germline CDR1 and CDR2: MGHRA and YSYEKL. CDR3 size: 19 residues. The CDR3 DNA is TGCGCCAGCAGCCAAGATCCTCCCATAGCGGGGCCGCTATACAATGAGCAGTTCTTC. Translation gives CASSQDPPIAGPLYNEQFF.

The rearrangement joins TRBV6-6 to TRBJ1-5; tentative D call: TRBD1 (5 bases). Germline V lookup: CDR1 MNHNY, CDR2 SVGAGI (reference sequence). The CDR3 extends over 13 amino acids. With 6 bases removed from V and 2 bases from J, the gap between germline ends came to 8 bases. The CDR3 nucleotides are TGTGCCAGCAGCAGGGTGGGCAATCAGCCCCAGCATTTT. It is translated as CASSRVGNQPQHF.

The chain uses TRBV5-1 and TRBJ2-5; 8 bases fit TRBD1. Germline V gives CDR1 SGHRS, CDR2 YFSETQ. After removal of 4 bases from V and 5 bases from J, the junction contained 7 bases not matched to a gene. The CDR3 covers 14 residues. This chain's CDR3 is CASSIGQGEETQYF. CDR3 sequence (DNA): TGCGCCAGCAGCATCGGACAGGGCGAGGAGACCCAGTACTTC.